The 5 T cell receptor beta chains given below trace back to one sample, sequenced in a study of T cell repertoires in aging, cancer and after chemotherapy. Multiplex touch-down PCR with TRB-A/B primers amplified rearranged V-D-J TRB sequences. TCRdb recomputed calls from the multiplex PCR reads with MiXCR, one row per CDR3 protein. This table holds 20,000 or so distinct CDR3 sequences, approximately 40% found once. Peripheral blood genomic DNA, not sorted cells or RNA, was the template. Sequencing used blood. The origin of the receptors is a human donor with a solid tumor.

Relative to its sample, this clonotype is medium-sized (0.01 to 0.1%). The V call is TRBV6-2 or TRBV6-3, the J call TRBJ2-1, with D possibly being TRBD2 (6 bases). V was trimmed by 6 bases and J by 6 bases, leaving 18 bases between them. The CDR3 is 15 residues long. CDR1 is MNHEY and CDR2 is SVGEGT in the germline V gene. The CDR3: CASRPGVWFSNEQFF. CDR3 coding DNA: TGTGCCAGCAGACCGGGGGTATGGTTCAGCAATGAGCAGTTCTTC.

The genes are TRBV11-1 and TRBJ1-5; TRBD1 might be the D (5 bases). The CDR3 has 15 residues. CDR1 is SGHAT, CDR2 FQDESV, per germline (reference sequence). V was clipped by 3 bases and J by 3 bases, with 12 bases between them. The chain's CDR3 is CASSFGDGINQPQHF. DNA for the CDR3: TGTGCCAGCAGCTTCGGGGACGGAATCAATCAGCCCCAGCATTTT.

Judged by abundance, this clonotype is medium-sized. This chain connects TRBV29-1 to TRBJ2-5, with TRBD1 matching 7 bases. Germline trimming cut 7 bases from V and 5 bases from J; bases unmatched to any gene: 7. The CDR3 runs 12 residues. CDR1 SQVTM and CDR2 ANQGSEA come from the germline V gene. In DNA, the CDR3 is TGCAGCGCCCGATGGGACAGCGAGACCCAGTACTTC. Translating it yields CSARWDSETQYF.

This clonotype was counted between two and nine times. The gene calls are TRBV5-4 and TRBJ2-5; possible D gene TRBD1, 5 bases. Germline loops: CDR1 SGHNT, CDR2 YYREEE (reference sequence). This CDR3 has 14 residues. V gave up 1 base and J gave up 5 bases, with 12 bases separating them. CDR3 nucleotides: TGTGCCAGCAGCTTGCTGCCAGGGCGGGAGACCCAGTACTTC. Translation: CASSLLPGRETQYF. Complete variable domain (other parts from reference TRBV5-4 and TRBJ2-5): ETGVTQSPTHLIKTRGQQVTLRCSSQSGHNTVSWYQQALGQGPQFIFQYYREEENGRGNFPPRFSGLQFPNYSSELNVNALELDDSALYLCASSLLPGRETQYFGPGTRLLVL.

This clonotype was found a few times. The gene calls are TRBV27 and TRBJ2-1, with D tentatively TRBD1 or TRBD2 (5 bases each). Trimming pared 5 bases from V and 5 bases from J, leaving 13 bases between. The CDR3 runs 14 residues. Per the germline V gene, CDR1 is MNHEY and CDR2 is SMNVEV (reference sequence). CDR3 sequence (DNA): TGTGCCAGCAGTCTCCCCGGGACGAACAATGAGCAGTTCTTC. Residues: CASSLPGTNNEQFF.